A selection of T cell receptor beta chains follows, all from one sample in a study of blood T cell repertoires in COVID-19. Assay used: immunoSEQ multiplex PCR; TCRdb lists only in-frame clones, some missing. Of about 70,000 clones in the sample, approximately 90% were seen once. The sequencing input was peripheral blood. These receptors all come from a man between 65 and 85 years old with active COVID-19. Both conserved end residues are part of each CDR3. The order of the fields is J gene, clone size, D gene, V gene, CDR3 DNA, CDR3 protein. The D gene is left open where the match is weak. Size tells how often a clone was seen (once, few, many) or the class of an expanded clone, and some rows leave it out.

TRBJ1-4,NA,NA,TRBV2,TGTGCCAGCAGGGTCGGGGGGGCTAATGAAAAACTGTTTTTT,CASRVGGANEKLFF
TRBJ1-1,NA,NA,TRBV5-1,TGCGCCAGCAGCTTGGTGGGAGCCCCGAACACTGAAGCTTTCTTT,CASSLVGAPNTEAFF
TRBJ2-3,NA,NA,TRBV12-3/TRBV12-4,TGTGCCAGCAGTTTACCTAGCACAGATACGCAGTATTTT,CASSLPSTDTQYF
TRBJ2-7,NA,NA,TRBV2,TGTGCCAGCAGCCCATCCTACGAGCAGTACTTC,CASSPSYEQYF
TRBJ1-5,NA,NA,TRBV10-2,TGCGCCAGCAGGGGTCTTGACACTTCCAATCAGCCCCAGCATTTT,CASRGLDTSNQPQHF
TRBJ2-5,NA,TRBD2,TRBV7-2,TGTGCCAGCAGCCCTGTAGCGGGAGGGACACAGACCCAGTACTTC,CASSPVAGGTQTQYF
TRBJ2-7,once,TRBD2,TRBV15,TGTGCCACCAGCAGAGGGCGCCGGCTAGCGGGGGCCTACGAGCAGTACTTC,CATSRGRRLAGAYEQYF
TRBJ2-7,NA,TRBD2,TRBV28,TGTGCCAGCAGTTCACCCTCACTAGCGGCCGAGCAGTACTTC,CASSSPSLAAEQYF
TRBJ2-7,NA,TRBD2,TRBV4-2,TGTGCCAGCAGCCAAGCGGGGGGGGCTAGCGGAGAGTGGAGGGAGCAGTACTTC,CASSQAGGASGEWREQYF
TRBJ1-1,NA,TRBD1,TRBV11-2,TGTGCCAGCAGCTTAGGGGGGACAGGGGTTGGGGCTTTCTTT,CASSLGGTGVGAFF
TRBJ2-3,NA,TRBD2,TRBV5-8,TGTGCCAGCAGCTTGGGGGACCGCACCGGGGGGGATACGCAGTATTTT,CASSLGDRTGGDTQYF
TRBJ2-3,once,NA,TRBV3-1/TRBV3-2,TGTGCCAGCAGCCAAGATCCCCTAGCGACAGATACGCAGTATTTT,CASSQDPLATDTQYF
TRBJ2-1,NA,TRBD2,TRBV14,TGTGCCAGCAGCCATGGCCGGGGACTAGGAATTGAGCAGTTCTTC,CASSHGRGLGIEQFF
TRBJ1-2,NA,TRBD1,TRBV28,TGTGCCAGCAGTTTAGGGCAGGGGGCGAGAGGGGGCTACACCTTC,CASSLGQGARGGYTF
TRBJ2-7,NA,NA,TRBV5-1,TGCGCCAGCAGCTTGGGCAGGGGGGACGAGCAGTACTTC,CASSLGRGDEQYF
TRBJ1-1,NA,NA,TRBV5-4,TGTGCCAGCAGCCCTAATGGGGGGGTACCTGAAGCTTTCTTT,CASSPNGGVPEAFF
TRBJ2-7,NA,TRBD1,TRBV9,TGTGCCAGCAGCCCCCAGGACAGGGCGTACGAGCAGTACTTC,CASSPQDRAYEQYF
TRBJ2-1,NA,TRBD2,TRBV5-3,TGTGCCAGGGGGGGACTAGCGCACCATGAGCAGTTCTTC,CARGGLAHHEQFF
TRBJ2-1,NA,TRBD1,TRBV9,TGTGCCAGCAGCGGACCCGACAGGGGCGGTGAGCAGTTCTTC,CASSGPDRGGEQFF
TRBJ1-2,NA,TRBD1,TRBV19,TGTGCCAGTAGTACCACCGACAGGGCCGGTGGCTACACCTTC,CASSTTDRAGGYTF
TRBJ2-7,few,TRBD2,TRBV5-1,TGCGCCAGCAGCTTGGAGCCTAGCGGGGTACCCTACGAGCAGTACTTC,CASSLEPSGVPYEQYF
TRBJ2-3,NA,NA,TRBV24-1,TGTGCCACCAGTGATTTGATGACAGGCCTAGGGGCAGATACGCAGTATTTT,CATSDLMTGLGADTQYF
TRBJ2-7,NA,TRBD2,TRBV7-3,TGTGCCAGCAGCCGACTCGGACTAGCGCACTCCTACGAGCAGTACTTC,CASSRLGLAHSYEQYF
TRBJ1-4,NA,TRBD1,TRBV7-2,TGTGCCAGCAGCCCCCAACAGGGGGCGGGTGAAAAACTGTTTTTT,CASSPQQGAGEKLFF
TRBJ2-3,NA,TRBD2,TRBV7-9,TGTGCCAGCTTTCTGTCTGGGCGGGAGCCCCCAGATACGCAGTATTTT,CASFLSGREPPDTQYF
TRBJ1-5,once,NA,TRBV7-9,TGTGCCAGCAGCTTTCAGAATCAGCCCCAGCATTTT,CASSFQNQPQHF
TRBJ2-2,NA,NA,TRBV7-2,TGTGCCAGCAGCCGGGCCCCGGACTACCCTAACACCGGGGAGCTGTTTTTT,CASSRAPDYPNTGELFF